One and the same sample provided the 4 T cell receptor beta chains below, sequenced in a study of OX40 agonist ivuxolimab in advanced cancers. The protocol was immunoSEQ multiplex PCR, while the TCRdb copy is restricted to in-frame clones and leaves out a portion. The data hold more than 70,000 clones, with about 86% observed a single time. Here the sequenced sample was CD4+ or CD8+ T cells sorted from blood, taken in a trial of the OX40 agonist ivuxolimab. These receptors originate from an adult with an advanced solid tumor such as melanoma, head and neck, liver or kidney cancer.

J is TRBJ2-2 and V is TRBV6-4; 8 nucleotides agree with TRBD1. With 3 bases clipped from V and 5 bases from J, the junction kept 8 bases outside the gene matches. CDR3 length: 16 amino acids. The germline V gene has CDR1 MRHNA and CDR2 SNTAGT. In DNA, the CDR3 is TGTGCCAGCAGTGAATTCCAGGGGGCGACGACCGGGGAGCTGTTTTTT. Translating gives CASSEFQGATTGELFF.

In DNA form, the CDR3 reads TGTGCCAGCAGCTTCCCAGGGCCCTACGAGCAGTACTTC. It is translated as CASSFPGPYEQYF. The rearrangement uses TRBV7-9 and TRBJ2-7, with D perhaps TRBD1 (5 bases). The CDR3 has 13 residues. With 3 bases removed from V and 2 bases from J, the gap between germline ends came to 8 bases. Germline loops: CDR1 SEHNR, CDR2 FQNEAQ (reference sequence).

This chain connects TRBV7-2 to TRBJ1-2, with D possibly being TRBD1 (5 bases). Germline V lookup: CDR1 SGHTA, CDR2 FQGNSA. The CDR3 contains 15 residues. The V end was cut by 5 bases, the J end by 3 bases, with 16 bases between. CDR3 amino acids: CASSPGTTADYGYTF. The CDR3 DNA reads as TGTGCCAGCAGCCCCGGGACCACGGCAGACTATGGCTACACCTTC.

The rearrangement links TRBV19 to TRBJ1-4; no clear D gene. The CDR3 is 13 residues long. Germline V gives CDR1 LNHDA, CDR2 SQIVND (reference sequence). Trimming shortened V by 4 bases and J by 8 bases, and 11 bases separated the two germline ends. CDR3 sequence (DNA): TGTGCCAGTAGTAGGAGGGTACACGAAAAACTGTTTTTT. Translation gives CASSRRVHEKLFF.